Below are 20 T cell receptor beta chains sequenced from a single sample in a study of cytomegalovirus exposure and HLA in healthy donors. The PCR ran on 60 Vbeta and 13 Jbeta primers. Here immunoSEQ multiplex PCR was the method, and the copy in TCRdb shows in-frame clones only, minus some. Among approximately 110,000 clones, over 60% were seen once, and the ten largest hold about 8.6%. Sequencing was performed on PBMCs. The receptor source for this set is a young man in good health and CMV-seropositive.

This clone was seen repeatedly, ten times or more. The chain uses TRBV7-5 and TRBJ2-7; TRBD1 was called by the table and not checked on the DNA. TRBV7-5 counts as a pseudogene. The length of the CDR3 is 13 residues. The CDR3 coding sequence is TGTGTCAGAAGCAACAGGGGGTTCCACGAGCAGTACGTC. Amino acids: CVRSNRGFHEQYV.

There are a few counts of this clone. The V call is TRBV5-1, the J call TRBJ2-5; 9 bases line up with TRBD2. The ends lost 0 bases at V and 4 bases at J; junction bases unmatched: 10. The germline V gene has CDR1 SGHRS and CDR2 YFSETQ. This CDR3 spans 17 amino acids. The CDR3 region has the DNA TGCGCCAGCAGCTTGGCCCCACAGCGGGGGGCCGGAGAGACCCAGTACTTC. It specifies CASSLAPQRGAGETQYF.

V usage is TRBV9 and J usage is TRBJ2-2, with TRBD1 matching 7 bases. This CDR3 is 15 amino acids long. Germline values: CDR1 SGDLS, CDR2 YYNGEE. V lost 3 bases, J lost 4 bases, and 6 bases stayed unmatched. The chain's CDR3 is CASSARQGTTGELFF. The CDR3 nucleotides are TGTGCCAGCAGCGCCCGACAGGGTACCACCGGGGAGCTGTTTTTT.

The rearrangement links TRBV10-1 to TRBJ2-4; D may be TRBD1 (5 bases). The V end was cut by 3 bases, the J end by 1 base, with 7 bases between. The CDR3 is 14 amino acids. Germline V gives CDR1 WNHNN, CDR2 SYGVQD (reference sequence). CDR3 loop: CASSDSGAKNIQYF. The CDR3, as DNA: TGCGCCAGCAGTGACTCAGGGGCCAAAAACATTCAGTACTTC.

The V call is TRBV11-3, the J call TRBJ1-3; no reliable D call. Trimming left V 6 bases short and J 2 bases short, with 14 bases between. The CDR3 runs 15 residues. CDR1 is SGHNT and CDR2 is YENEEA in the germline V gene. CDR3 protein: CASRRRASPGNTIYF. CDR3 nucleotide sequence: TGTGCCAGCAGAAGGAGGGCTTCACCTGGAAACACCATATATTTT. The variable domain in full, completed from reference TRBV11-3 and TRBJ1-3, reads EAGVVQSPRYKIIEKKQPVAFWCNPISGHNTLYWYLQNLGQGPELLIRYENEEAVDDSQLPKDRFSAERLKGVDSTLKIQPAELGDSAVYLCASRRRASPGNTIYFGEGSWLTVV.

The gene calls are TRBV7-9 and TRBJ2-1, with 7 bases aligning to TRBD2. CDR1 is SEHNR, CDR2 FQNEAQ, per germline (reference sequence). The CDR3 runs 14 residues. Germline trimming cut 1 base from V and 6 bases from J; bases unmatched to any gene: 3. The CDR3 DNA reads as TGTGCCAGCAGCTTAGAGCGGGGTTCCAATGAGCAGTTCTTC. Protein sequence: CASSLERGSNEQFF.

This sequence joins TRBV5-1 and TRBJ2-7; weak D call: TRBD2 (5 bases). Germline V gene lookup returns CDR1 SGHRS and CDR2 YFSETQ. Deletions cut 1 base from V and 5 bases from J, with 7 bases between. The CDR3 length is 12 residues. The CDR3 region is CASSLTGNEQYF. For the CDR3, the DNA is TGCGCCAGCAGCTTGACCGGGAACGAGCAGTACTTC.

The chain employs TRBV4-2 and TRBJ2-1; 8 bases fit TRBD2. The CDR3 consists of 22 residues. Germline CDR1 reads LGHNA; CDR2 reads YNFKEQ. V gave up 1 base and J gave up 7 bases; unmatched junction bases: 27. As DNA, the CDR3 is TGTGCCAGCAGCCAAGTGACAAGAGGCGGGGGGCCTCGTGGAGGGGCTGGGAATGAGCAGTTCTTC. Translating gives CASSQVTRGGGPRGGAGNEQFF.

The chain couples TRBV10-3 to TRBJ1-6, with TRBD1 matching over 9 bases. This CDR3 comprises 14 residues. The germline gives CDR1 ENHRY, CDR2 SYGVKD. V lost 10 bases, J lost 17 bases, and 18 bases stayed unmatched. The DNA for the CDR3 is TGTGCCACTCGGACAGGGGCCGCCACTCCCCAGGTCCACTTT. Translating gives CATRTGAATPQVHF.

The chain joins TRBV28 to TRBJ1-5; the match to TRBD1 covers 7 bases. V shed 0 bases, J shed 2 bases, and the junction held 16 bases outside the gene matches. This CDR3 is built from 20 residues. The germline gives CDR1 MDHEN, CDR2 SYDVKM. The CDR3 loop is CASSLWPRGYFEPGNQPQHF. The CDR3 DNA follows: TGTGCCAGCAGTTTATGGCCCAGGGGGTATTTTGAGCCTGGCAATCAGCCCCAGCATTTT.

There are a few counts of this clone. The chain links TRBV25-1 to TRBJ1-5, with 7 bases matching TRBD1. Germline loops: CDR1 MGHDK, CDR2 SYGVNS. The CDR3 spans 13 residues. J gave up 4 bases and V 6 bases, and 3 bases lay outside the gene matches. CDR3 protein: CASRDRENQPQHF. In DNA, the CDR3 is TGTGCCAGCAGAGACAGGGAAAATCAGCCCCAGCATTTT.

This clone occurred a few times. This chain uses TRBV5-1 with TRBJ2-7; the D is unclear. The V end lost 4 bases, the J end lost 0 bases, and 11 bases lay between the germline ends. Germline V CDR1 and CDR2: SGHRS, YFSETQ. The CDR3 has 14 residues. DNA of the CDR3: TGCGCCAGCAGCCTCTTAGTCGACTCCTACGAGCAGTACTTC. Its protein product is CASSLLVDSYEQYF.

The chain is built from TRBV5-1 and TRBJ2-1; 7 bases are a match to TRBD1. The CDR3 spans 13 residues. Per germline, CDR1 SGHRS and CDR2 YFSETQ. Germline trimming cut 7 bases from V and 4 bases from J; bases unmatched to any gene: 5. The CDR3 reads CASPGQPYNEQFF. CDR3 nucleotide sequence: TGCGCCAGCCCGGGACAGCCTTACAATGAGCAGTTCTTC. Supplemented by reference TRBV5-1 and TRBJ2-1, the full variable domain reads KAGVTQTPRYLIKTRGQQVTLSCSPISGHRSVSWYQQTPGQGLQFLFEYFSETQRNKGNFPGRFSGRQFSNSRSEMNVSTLELGDSALYLCASPGQPYNEQFFGPGTRLTVL.

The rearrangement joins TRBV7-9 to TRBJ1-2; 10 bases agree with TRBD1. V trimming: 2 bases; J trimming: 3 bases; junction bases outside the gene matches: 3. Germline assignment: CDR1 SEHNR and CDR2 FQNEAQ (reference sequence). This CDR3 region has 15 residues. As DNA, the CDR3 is TGTGCCAGCAGCTTAAAGGGACAGGGGCACTATGGCTACACCTTC. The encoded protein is CASSLKGQGHYGYTF.

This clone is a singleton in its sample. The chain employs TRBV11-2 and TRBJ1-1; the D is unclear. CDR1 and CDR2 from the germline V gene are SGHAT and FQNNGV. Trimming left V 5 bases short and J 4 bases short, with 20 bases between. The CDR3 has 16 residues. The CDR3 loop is CASSPNKGGMGTEAFF. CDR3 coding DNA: TGTGCCAGCAGCCCCAACAAAGGAGGGATGGGCACTGAAGCTTTCTTT.

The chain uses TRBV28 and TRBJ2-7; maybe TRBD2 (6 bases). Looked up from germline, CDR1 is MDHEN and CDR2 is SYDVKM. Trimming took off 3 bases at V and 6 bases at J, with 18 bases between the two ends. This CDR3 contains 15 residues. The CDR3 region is CASSFSGRGVTEQYV. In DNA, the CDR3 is TGTGCCAGCAGTTTTTCGGGACGCGGGGTTACCGAGCAGTACGTC.

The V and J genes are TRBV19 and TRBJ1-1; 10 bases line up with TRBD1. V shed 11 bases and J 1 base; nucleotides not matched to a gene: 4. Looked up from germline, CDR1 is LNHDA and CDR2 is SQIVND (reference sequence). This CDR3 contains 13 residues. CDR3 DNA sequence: TGTGCCGTCCGACAGGGGGCGAACACTGAAGCTTTCTTT. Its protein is CAVRQGANTEAFF. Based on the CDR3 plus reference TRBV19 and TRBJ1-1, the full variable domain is DGGITQSPKYLFRKEGQNVTLSCEQNLNHDAMYWYRQDPGQGLRLIYYSQIVNDFQKGDIAEGYSVSREKKESFPLTVTSAQKNPTAFYLCAVRQGANTEAFFGQGTRLTVV.

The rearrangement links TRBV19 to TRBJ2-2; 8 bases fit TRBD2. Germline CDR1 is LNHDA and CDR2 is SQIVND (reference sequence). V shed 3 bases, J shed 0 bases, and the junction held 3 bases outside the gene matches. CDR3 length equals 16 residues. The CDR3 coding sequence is TGTGCCAGTAGTATGGGGACTAGAGCGAACACCGGGGAGCTGTTTTTT. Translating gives CASSMGTRANTGELFF.

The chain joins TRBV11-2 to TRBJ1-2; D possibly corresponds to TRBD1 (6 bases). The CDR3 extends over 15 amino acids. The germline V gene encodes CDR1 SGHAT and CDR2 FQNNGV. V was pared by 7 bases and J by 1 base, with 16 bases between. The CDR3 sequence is CASTPGDTINYGYTF. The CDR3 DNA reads TGTGCCAGCACCCCAGGGGACACTATTAACTATGGCTACACCTTC.

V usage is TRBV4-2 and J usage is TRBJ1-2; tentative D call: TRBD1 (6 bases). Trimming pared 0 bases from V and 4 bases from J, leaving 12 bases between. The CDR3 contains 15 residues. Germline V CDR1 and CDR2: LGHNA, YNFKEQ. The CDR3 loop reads CASSQDTGQSYGYTF. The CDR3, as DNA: TGTGCCAGCAGCCAAGACACTGGACAGTCCTATGGCTACACCTTC.